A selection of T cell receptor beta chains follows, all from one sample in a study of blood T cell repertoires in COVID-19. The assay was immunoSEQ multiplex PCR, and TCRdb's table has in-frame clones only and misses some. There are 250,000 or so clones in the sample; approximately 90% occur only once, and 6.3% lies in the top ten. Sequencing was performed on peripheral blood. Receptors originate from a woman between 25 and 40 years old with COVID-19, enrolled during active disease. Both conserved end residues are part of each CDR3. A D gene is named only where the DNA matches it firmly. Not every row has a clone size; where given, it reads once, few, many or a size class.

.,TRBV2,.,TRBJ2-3,TGTGCCAGCAGTATATCAGCCGGGACTTCGGATACGCAGTATTTT,CASSISAGTSDTQYF
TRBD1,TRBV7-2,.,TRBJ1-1,TGTGCCAGCGTTAGGGACAGGGCCCCCGATAGAGCTTTCTTT,CASVRDRAPDRAFF
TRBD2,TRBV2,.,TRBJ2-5,TGTGCCAGCAGGGCCGGGACTAGCGGGGTCCCGGAGACCCAGTACTTC,CASRAGTSGVPETQYF
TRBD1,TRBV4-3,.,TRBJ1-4,TGCGCCAGCAGCCAAGATGGCAGGGGGAATAATGAAAAACTGTTTTTT,CASSQDGRGNNEKLFF
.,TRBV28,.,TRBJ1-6,TGTGCCAGCAGTTTGCTTGACACTCTCCACTTT,CASSLLDTLHF
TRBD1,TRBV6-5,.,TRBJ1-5,TGTGCCAGCAACCCGACAGGGAGCAATCAGCCCCAGCATTTT,CASNPTGSNQPQHF
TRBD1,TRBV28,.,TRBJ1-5,TGTGCCAGCAGTATAGGACAGGGTAATCAGCCCCAGCATTTT,CASSIGQGNQPQHF
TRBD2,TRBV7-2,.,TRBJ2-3,TGTGCCAGCAGCAATAAAGCTTCTAGCGGGGGCACAGATACGCAGTATTTT,CASSNKASSGGTDTQYF
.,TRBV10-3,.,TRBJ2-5,TGTGCCATCAGTGAGTCGATGGGGGCACAGGGAGAAGCGCCCTTACCTCGGGAGACCCAGTACTTC,CAISESMGAQGEAPLPRETQYF
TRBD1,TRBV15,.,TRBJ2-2,TGTGCCACCAGCGGACGACAGGGTCCGACCGGGGAGCTGTTTTTT,CATSGRQGPTGELFF
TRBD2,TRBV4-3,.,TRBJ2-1,TGCGCCAGCAGCCAAGAGAGGACTAGCGGGAGGGTGAGCTCCTACAATGAGCAGTTCTTC,CASSQERTSGRVSSYNEQFF
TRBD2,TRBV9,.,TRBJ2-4,TGTGCCAGCAGCGGGGGACTAGCGGATCGAATTCAGTACTTC,CASSGGLADRIQYF
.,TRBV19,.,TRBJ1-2,TGTGCCAGTAGTTCCACAGACACCTATGGCTACACCTTC,CASSSTDTYGYTF
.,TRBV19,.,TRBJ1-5,TGTGCCAGTAGTCAAGACAGGAACAATCAGCCCCAGCATTTT,CASSQDRNNQPQHF
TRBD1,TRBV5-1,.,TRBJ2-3,TGCGCCAGCAGCTTGGACAGGGGTACTTCAGATACGCAGTATTTT,CASSLDRGTSDTQYF
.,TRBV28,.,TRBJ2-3,TGTGCCAGCAGTTTTTTGACGGGGGGCGGCACAGATACGCAGTATTTT,CASSFLTGGGTDTQYF
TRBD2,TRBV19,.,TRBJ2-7,TGTGCCAGTAGTGCCCCGGGAGCGGGGGACAACACCCCCTCCGAGCAGTACTTC,CASSAPGAGDNTPSEQYF
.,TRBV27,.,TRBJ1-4,TGTGCCAGCAGTTTAAGAGGACCAGGGCATGAAAAACTGTTTTTT,CASSLRGPGHEKLFF
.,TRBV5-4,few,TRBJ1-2,TGTGCCAGCAGCAATGGCACGTATTATGGCTACACCTTC,CASSNGTYYGYTF
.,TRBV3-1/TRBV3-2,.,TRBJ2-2,TGTGCCAGCACCCGCGGTTCAGGGGCCCGAGACACCGGGGAGCTGTTTTTT,CASTRGSGARDTGELFF
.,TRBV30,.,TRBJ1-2,TGTGCCTGGAGCGGGGACTATTATGGCTACACCTTC,CAWSGDYYGYTF
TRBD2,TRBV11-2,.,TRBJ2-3,TGTGCCAGCAGCTTAGACGCGGGAGGGGGAGATACGCAGTATTTT,CASSLDAGGGDTQYF
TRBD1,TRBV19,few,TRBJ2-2,TGTGCCAGTAGGACAGGGGGAGGTCGGGCCGGGGAGCTGTTTTTT,CASRTGGGRAGELFF
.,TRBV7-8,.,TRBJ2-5,TGTGCCAGCAGCCCCAACCGGGGAGGGGGAGAGACCCAGTACTTC,CASSPNRGGGETQYF
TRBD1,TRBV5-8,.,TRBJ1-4,TGTGCCAGCAGCAACAGGGGGCTAAGGGAAAAACTGTTTTTT,CASSNRGLREKLFF
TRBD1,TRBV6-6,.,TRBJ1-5,TGTGCCAGCAGTCCAATCGACAGGGCACGTCAGCCCCAGCATTTT,CASSPIDRARQPQHF
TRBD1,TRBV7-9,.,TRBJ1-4,TGTGCCAGCAGCCGAATAGGAGGACAGGCTAATGAAAAACTGTTTTTT,CASSRIGGQANEKLFF
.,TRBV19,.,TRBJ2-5,TGTGCCAGTAGTATCTACAGGGATTGGGGAGAGACCCAGTACTTC,CASSIYRDWGETQYF
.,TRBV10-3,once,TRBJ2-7,TGTGCCAACGGGGACTCAAACGAAGGCTACGAGCAGTACTTC,CANGDSNEGYEQYF
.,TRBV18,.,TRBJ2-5,TGTGCCAGCTCCCTCAGGGTAGAGACCCAGTACTTC,CASSLRVETQYF
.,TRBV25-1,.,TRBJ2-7,TGTGCCAGCAGTGAATTAGGCCAGGAACTGTTCTACGAGCAGTACTTC,CASSELGQELFYEQYF